The 20 T cell receptor beta chains reported below all come from one sample, sequenced in a study of cytomegalovirus exposure and HLA in healthy donors (TCRdb year 2017). The method was the immunoSEQ multiplex PCR assay. For the multiplex PCR, a mixture combining 60 forward primers for TCR Vbeta segments and 13 reverse primers for TCR Jbeta segments was used. Imported from immuneACCESS, the table was reduced by TCRdb to in-frame sequences with V and J called. These copies leave out some clones; in studies compared against another copy, an unresolved V gene accounts for under half, and the cause of the remainder is not known. For this sample the table gives fewer than 140,000 clones, of which approximately 82% were detected only once. 2% to 3% of the sample is held by the ten biggest clonotypes. What was sequenced was PBMCs. The receptors come from a man in his forties or fifties in good health and CMV-seronegative.

V usage is TRBV5-4 and J usage is TRBJ1-1, with 7 bases matching TRBD1. Germline CDR1 SGHNT, CDR2 YYREEE (reference sequence). The CDR3 length is 14 residues. Trimming at V came to 4 bases and at J to 1 base, leaving 4 bases not matched to a gene. CDR3 amino acids: CASSPGTANTEAFF. The DNA for the CDR3 is TGTGCCAGCAGCCCGGGGACAGCGAACACTGAAGCTTTCTTT.

For this clone: An end of the junction differs from the germline gene, which may be a read error. DNA for the CDR3: TGTGCCAGCAGCCGGACAGGGCCCTCTGGGGCCAACGCCCTGACTTTC. It encodes CASSRTGPSGANALTF. The chain is built from TRBV13 and TRBJ2-6, with TRBD1 matching 8 bases. This CDR3 region has 16 residues. CDR1 and CDR2 from the germline V gene are PRHDT and FYEKMQ (reference sequence).

CDR3 nucleotides: TGTGCCAGCCGCCGGGACATAAGCACAGATACGCAGTATTTT. Amino acid sequence: CASRRDISTDTQYF. The chain combines TRBV2 with TRBJ2-3; perhaps TRBD1 as D (6 bases). CDR1 SNHLY and CDR2 FYNNEI come from the germline V gene. This CDR3 comprises 14 residues. Trimming shortened V by 8 bases and J by 0 bases, and 12 bases separated the two germline ends.

V is TRBV2 and J is TRBJ1-2; D perhaps matches TRBD1 (6 bases). The CDR3 is 13 amino acids. Trimming shortened V by 2 bases and J by 5 bases, and 9 bases separated the two germline ends. The germline CDR1 and CDR2 sequences are SNHLY and FYNNEI. The CDR3 is CASSEQGGYGYTF. Written as DNA, the CDR3 is TGTGCCAGCAGTGAACAAGGGGGATATGGCTACACCTTC. Drawing the rest from reference TRBV2 and TRBJ1-2, the complete variable domain is EPEVTQTPSHQVTQMGQEVILRCVPISNHLYFYWYRQILGQKVEFLVSFYNNEISEKSEIFDDQFSVERPDGSNFTLKIRSTKLEDSAMYFCASSEQGGYGYTFGSGTRLTVV.

The chain uses TRBV5-1 and TRBJ2-6; perhaps TRBD2 as D (6 bases). Trimming pared 4 bases from V and 0 bases from J, leaving 11 bases between. Germline CDR1 SGHRS, CDR2 YFSETQ. The CDR3 consists of 16 residues. The CDR3 loop is CASSIPGGSGANVLTF. CDR3 in DNA: TGCGCCAGCAGCATCCCCGGGGGCTCTGGGGCCAACGTCCTGACTTTC.

The chain employs TRBV11-3 and TRBJ2-5; the match to TRBD2 covers 12 bases. Trimming took 4 bases from V and 1 from J; bases not matched to a gene: 4. In germline, CDR1 is SGHNT, CDR2 YENEEA. This CDR3 is built from 16 residues. The CDR3 DNA is TGTGCCAGCAGCTCACGACTAGCGGGGGCCCAAGAGACCCAGTACTTC. Protein product: CASSSRLAGAQETQYF.

This clone was observed once. This chain uses TRBV14 with TRBJ1-4; a possible D gene is TRBD1 (6 bases). Trimming cost V 3 bases and J 3 bases, with 11 bases left between them. The CDR3 covers 15 residues. CDR1 is SGHDN, CDR2 FVKESK, per germline. CDR3 bases: TGTGCCAGCAGCCAGACACAGGGATCTAATGAAAAACTGTTTTTT. Encoded protein: CASSQTQGSNEKLFF.

The rearrangement links TRBV7-9 to TRBJ2-3; 9 positions agree with TRBD2. In germline, CDR1 is SEHNR, CDR2 FQNEAQ (reference sequence). This CDR3 is built from 14 residues. Trimming at V came to 8 bases and at J to 4 bases, leaving 7 bases not matched to a gene. The CDR3 loop is CASLRAGGPDTQYF. CDR3 in DNA: TGTGCCAGCCTGAGGGCGGGGGGGCCAGATACGCAGTATTTT.

The gene calls are TRBV5-1 and TRBJ2-1, with TRBD1 matching over 10 bases. V lost 4 bases and J lost 7; bases outside the gene matches: 5. CDR3 size: 14 residues. Looked up from germline, CDR1 is SGHRS and CDR2 is YFSETQ. DNA for the CDR3: TGCGCCAGCAGCCAGGGACAGGGGTGGAATGAGCAGTTCTTC. Translated, it gives CASSQGQGWNEQFF.

The chain links TRBV5-1 to TRBJ2-7, with TRBD2 identical over 15 bases. The CDR3 covers 17 residues. V shed 4 bases, J shed 4 bases, and the junction held 9 bases outside the gene matches. The germline V gene encodes CDR1 SGHRS and CDR2 YFSETQ. The DNA of the CDR3 is TGCGCCAGCAGCCTCGGACTAGCGGGGGGGATCCTTTACGAGCAGTACTTC. It yields the protein CASSLGLAGGILYEQYF.

The rearrangement links TRBV6-5 to TRBJ2-5; 14 positions agree with TRBD2. The V segment lost 5 bases and the J segment 3 bases; nucleotides outside the gene matches: 2. The CDR3 has 15 residues. Germline CDR1 and CDR2: MNHEY and SVGAGI. The CDR3 nucleotides read TGTGCCAGCAGTGGGACTAGCGGGGGCAAAGAGACCCAGTACTTC. This gives the protein CASSGTSGGKETQYF.

This sequence joins TRBV7-2 and TRBJ2-3, with 9 bases identical to TRBD2. Germline CDR1 is SGHTA and CDR2 is FQGNSA. This CDR3 spans 16 amino acids. V was clipped by 2 bases and J by 3 bases; unmatched bases: 6. The CDR3 protein is CASSLMAGGATDTQYF. The CDR3, as DNA: TGTGCCAGCAGCTTAATGGCGGGGGGGGCTACAGATACGCAGTATTTT.

The rearrangement links TRBV7-8 to TRBJ2-3, with 9 positions matching TRBD2. The CDR3 totals 18 residues. Unmatched junction bases numbered 18, after V lost 7 bases and J lost 4 bases. Per germline, CDR1 SGHVS and CDR2 FQNEAQ. Written as DNA, the CDR3 is TGTGCCAGCATCCAAGATCTGGGTAGCGGGGGATCCGCAGATACGCAGTATTTT. Translation gives CASIQDLGSGGSADTQYF.

CDR3: CASHGDTFGNEQFF. In DNA, the CDR3 is TGTGCCAGCCACGGGGACACCTTCGGCAATGAGCAGTTCTTC. V and J are TRBV7-9 and TRBJ2-1; weak D call: TRBD1 (6 bases). CDR3 length equals 14 residues. Germline V gene lookup returns CDR1 SEHNR and CDR2 FQNEAQ (reference sequence). Trimming left V 8 bases short and J 6 bases short, with 17 bases between.

V usage is TRBV2 and J usage is TRBJ2-5; 8 nucleotides align to TRBD1. CDR1 is SNHLY and CDR2 is FYNNEI in the germline V gene. The CDR3 sequence is 15 residues long. V gave up 6 bases and J gave up 2 bases; unmatched junction bases: 8. CDR3 region: CASSLSGTGQETQYF. The CDR3 nucleotides read TGTGCCAGCAGCTTATCCGGGACAGGTCAAGAGACCCAGTACTTC.

The chain couples TRBV27 to TRBJ2-1, with 9 bases identical to TRBD1. The CDR3 runs to 14 residues. Germline V gene data show CDR1 as MNHEY and CDR2 as SMNVEV (reference sequence). Trimming took 9 bases from V and 4 from J; bases not matched to a gene: 7. The CDR3 protein is CASRGQGLYNEQFF. The CDR3 coding sequence is TGTGCCAGTCGAGGACAGGGGCTATACAATGAGCAGTTCTTC.

The chain uses TRBV7-3 and TRBJ1-1; D is unclear. Germline CDR1 is SGHTA and CDR2 is FQGTGA. CDR3 size: 14 residues. V was trimmed by 0 bases and J by 0 bases, leaving 5 bases between them. The CDR3 bases are TGTGCCAGCAGCTTAACGAGGCTGAACACTGAAGCTTTCTTT. It encodes CASSLTRLNTEAFF.

The rearrangement joins TRBV28 to TRBJ1-2, with 7 bases matching TRBD1. The CDR3 length is 13 residues. Unmatched junction bases numbered 5, after V lost 6 bases and J lost 4 bases. The V gene's germline CDR1 is MDHEN and CDR2 SYDVKM. The CDR3 nucleotides are TGTGCCAGCAGGGTCGGGACAGCCTATGGCTACACCTTC. Protein sequence: CASRVGTAYGYTF.

V gene TRBV11-2 combines with J gene TRBJ1-1; 7 positions agree with TRBD1. CDR3 length: 15 amino acids. The J segment lost 1 base and the V segment lost 5 bases, leaving 7 bases of the junction unmatched. Germline CDR1 reads SGHAT; CDR2 reads FQNNGV. CDR3 DNA: TGTGCCAGCAGCCTCAGACAGGGAGGGAACACTGAAGCTTTCTTT. This translates into CASSLRQGGNTEAFF.

The chain uses TRBV25-1 and TRBJ1-1; D is undetermined. Germline V lookup: CDR1 MGHDK, CDR2 SYGVNS. V gave up 10 bases and J gave up 4 bases, with 16 bases separating them. The CDR3 is made up of 13 amino acids. This CDR3 reads CATSVRVGTEAFF. Written as DNA, the CDR3 is TGTGCCACCTCGGTGAGGGTGGGCACTGAAGCTTTCTTT.